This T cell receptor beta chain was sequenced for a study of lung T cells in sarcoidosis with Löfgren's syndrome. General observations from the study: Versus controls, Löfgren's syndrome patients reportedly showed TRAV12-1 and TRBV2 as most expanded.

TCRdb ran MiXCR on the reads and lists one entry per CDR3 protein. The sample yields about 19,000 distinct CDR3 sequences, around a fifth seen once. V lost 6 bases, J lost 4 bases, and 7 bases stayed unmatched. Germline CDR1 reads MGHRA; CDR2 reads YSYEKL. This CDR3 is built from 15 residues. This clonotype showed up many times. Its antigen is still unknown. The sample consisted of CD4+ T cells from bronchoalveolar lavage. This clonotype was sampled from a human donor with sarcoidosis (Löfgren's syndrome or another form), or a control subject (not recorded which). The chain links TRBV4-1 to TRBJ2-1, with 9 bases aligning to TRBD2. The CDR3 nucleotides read TGCGCCAGCAGTCAGCTAGCGGGACCATACAATGAGCAGTTCTTC. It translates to CASSQLAGPYNEQFF.